The T cell receptor (beta chain) under discussion was sequenced for a study of human T cells and chemical hapten exposure. The germline CDR1 and CDR2 sequences are MNHEY and SVGEGT. The J segment lost 5 bases and the V segment lost 2 bases, leaving 13 bases of the junction unmatched. The CDR3 has 17 residues. One entry per CDR3 protein, called by TCRdb with MiXCR from the RACE reads. The table lists some 39,000 distinct CDR3 sequences, 6.5% to 8% of them singletons. Time point indicated: pre-sensitization, week 0. Treatment indicated: therapeutic diphenylcyclopropenone sensitization with weekly scalp DPC.

The chain uses TRBV6-2 or TRBV6-3 and TRBJ2-5; 8 nucleotides align to TRBD2. This receptor was taken from a woman aged 45-60 years with alopecia areata. Some clones in this sample may be carry-over from other donors' samples. Sequencing was performed on whole blood, taken in connection with sensitization to the hapten diphenylcyclopropenone (DPC). The CDR3 DNA reads as TGTGCCAGCAGTTACGAAACGTTCAGCGGGAGTGGTGAGACCCAGTACTTC. Translating it yields CASSYETFSGSGETQYF.